This T cell receptor (beta chain) was recorded in a study of OX40 agonist ivuxolimab in advanced cancers. In the study overall: Past anti-PD-1, anti-PD-L1 or anti-CTLA-4 therapy was accepted, and roughly 40% had received some.

Profiled with immunoSEQ multiplex PCR; TCRdb holds only in-frame clones, not every one. The data contain some 100,000 clones, approximately 90% of them singletons. About this clone: Its antigen is currently unknown.

Blood got drawn at baseline, again on cycle 4 day 1, and then on cycle 7 day 1. The ends were cut back, 5 bases at V and 5 bases at J, with 1 base in the middle. The CDR3 sequence is 10 residues long. Study-wide findings and caveats: At 0.1 to 3.0 mg/kg, CD4+ and CD8+ blood T cells expanded clonally by week 6. It was also the case that some nonresponders had low normalized T-cell clonal expansion.

The sequencing here drew on CD4+ or CD8+ T cells sorted from blood, taken in a trial of the OX40 agonist ivuxolimab. The chain joins TRBV23-1 to TRBJ1-5; no firm D call. TRBV23-1 is an open reading frame, and its role is uncertain. The sequence came from an adult with an advanced solid tumor such as melanoma, head and neck, liver or kidney cancer. The CDR3 DNA reads as TGCGCCAGCAGTGATCAGCCCCAGCATTTT. Its protein product is CASSDQPQHF.